The 27 T cell receptor beta chains reported below all come from one sample, sequenced in a study of identical twins. TCRdb re-called the 5' RACE reads with MiXCR, one entry per CDR3 protein. The sample shows hundreds of thousands of distinct CDR3 sequences, around 8.6% of them seen only once. The data also belong to a second study, concerning yellow fever vaccine responses in identical twins.

Input material: PBMCs. These receptors all stem from a woman aged 18-29 years in good health.

J is TRBJ2-2 and V is TRBV24-1; D gene uncertain. Deletions cut 0 bases from V and 2 bases from J, with 6 bases between. Germline-derived CDR1 and CDR2 are KGHDR and SFDVKD. This CDR3 is built from 15 residues. The CDR3 nucleotides read TGTGCCACCAGTGATTTGCCAGCTAACACCGGGGAGCTGTTTTTT. Encoded protein: CATSDLPANTGELFF.

The rearrangement links TRBV5-1 to TRBJ2-1, with TRBD1 identical over 7 bases. The CDR3 covers 13 residues. With 4 bases clipped from V and 9 bases from J, the junction kept 7 bases outside the gene matches. Germline values: CDR1 SGHRS, CDR2 YFSETQ. The CDR3 DNA sequence: TGCGCCAGCAGCCAGCCCTCAGGGGGTGAGCAGTTCTTC. As protein: CASSQPSGGEQFF.

This clonotype has only a few counts. The V call is TRBV15, the J call TRBJ2-7; the D gene is possibly TRBD1 (8 bases). Germline-derived CDR1 and CDR2 are LNHNV and YYDKDF (reference sequence). Trimming took 6 bases from V and 6 from J, leaving 21 bases between them. The CDR3 is 15 residues long. The CDR3 sequence is CATRAGTGVSGEQYF. The CDR3 coding sequence is TGTGCCACCAGAGCGGGGACAGGAGTTTCTGGCGAGCAGTACTTC. Looking up the rest from reference TRBV15 and TRBJ2-7 gives the full variable domain: DAMVIQNPRYQVTQFGKPVTLSCSQTLNHNVMYWYQQKSSQAPKLLFHYYDKDFNNEADTPDNFQSRRPNTSFCFLDIRSPGLGDTAMYLCATRAGTGVSGEQYFGPGTRLTVT.

This clonotype has a handful of counts. This rearrangement joins TRBV5-1 to TRBJ2-3; TRBD1 matches 10 bases. V lost 5 bases, J lost 4 bases, and 7 bases stayed unmatched. The CDR3 has 15 residues. Germline CDR1 SGHRS, CDR2 YFSETQ. The DNA for the CDR3 is TGCGCCAGCAGATCCTGGGACAGGGGTTCAGATACGCAGTATTTT. It is translated as CASRSWDRGSDTQYF.

This clonotype was detected ten times or more. The chain recombines TRBV20-1 with TRBJ2-7, with TRBD2 as a possible D gene (5 bases). The germline V gene has CDR1 DFQATT and CDR2 SNEGSKA (reference sequence). V was pared by 7 bases and J by 6 bases, with 25 bases between. This CDR3 comprises 15 residues. This chain's CDR3 is CSGLRPIEGWSEQYF. CDR3 nucleotides: TGCAGTGGGCTCCGGCCGATTGAGGGTTGGAGCGAGCAGTACTTC.

The gene calls are TRBV12-3 or TRBV12-4 and TRBJ1-1; D uncertain. Deletions cut 1 base from V and 2 bases from J, with 8 bases between. The length of the CDR3 is 14 residues. CDR3 nucleotides: TGTGCCAGCAGTTTAGTTGGGAAAAACACTGAAGCTTTCTTT. Translation: CASSLVGKNTEAFF.

A few counts support this clonotype. This chain links TRBV27 with TRBJ2-7; D is undetermined. Germline CDR1 is MNHEY and CDR2 is SMNVEV (reference sequence). This CDR3 is built from 14 residues. Trimming shortened V by 4 bases and J by 4 bases, and 14 bases separated the two germline ends. The CDR3 here is CASSSHAAGYEQYF. The CDR3 DNA reads as TGTGCCAGCAGTTCCCACGCGGCCGGGTACGAGCAGTACTTC.

This clonotype occurred a few times. The chain recombines TRBV24-1 with TRBJ2-5; D call uncertain. CDR1 KGHDR and CDR2 SFDVKD come from the germline V gene. The CDR3 contains 16 residues. V was shortened by 0 bases and J by 4 bases, with 14 bases between the two germline ends. The chain's CDR3 is CATSDLSAPSGETQYF. Here the CDR3 DNA reads TGTGCCACCAGTGATTTGTCTGCCCCATCTGGAGAGACCCAGTACTTC.

This clonotype was seen a few times. The chain joins TRBV12-3 or TRBV12-4 to TRBJ2-5, with unresolved D. Trimming stripped 6 bases from V and 7 bases from J, with 15 bases between. The CDR3 contains 13 residues. The CDR3 bases are TGTGCCAGCAGGGACCCGTCGCGCCTGACCCAGTACTTC. Translated, it gives CASRDPSRLTQYF.

The chain uses TRBV27 and TRBJ2-1; possibly TRBD1 for D (5 bases). The CDR3 covers 14 residues. The germline gives CDR1 MNHEY, CDR2 SMNVEV (reference sequence). Between the trimmed V and J ends, which lost 6 bases and 5 bases, there was a span of 14 bases. The CDR3 DNA reads TGTGCCAGCAGCCCCCTTGGGGCGGACAATGAGCAGTTCTTC. Its translation is CASSPLGADNEQFF.

This chain connects TRBV29-1 to TRBJ2-1; no clear D. The germline gives CDR1 SQVTM, CDR2 ANQGSEA. The ends were cut back, 6 bases at V and 0 bases at J, with 15 bases in the middle. The CDR3 runs 15 residues. CDR3 protein: CSVPSAGFSYNEQFF. CDR3 bases: TGCAGCGTCCCCTCGGCAGGATTCTCCTACAATGAGCAGTTCTTC.

The rearrangement joins TRBV5-1 to TRBJ2-3; 9 bases are a match to TRBD1. V was clipped by 7 bases and J by 3 bases; unmatched bases: 9. The CDR3 contains 15 residues. Germline V gene sequence: CDR1 SGHRS, CDR2 YFSETQ. In DNA form, the CDR3 reads TGCGCCAGCCGACCGGGACAGGGTCCTACAGATACGCAGTATTTT. Translation: CASRPGQGPTDTQYF.

The genes are TRBV14 and TRBJ2-2; 10 bases align to TRBD2. The length of the CDR3 is 17 residues. Germline CDR1 SGHDN, CDR2 FVKESK. The J segment lost 4 bases and the V segment lost 1 base, leaving 6 bases of the junction unmatched. CDR3 region: CASSQVGLADFTGELFF. The CDR3, as DNA: TGTGCCAGCAGCCAAGTTGGACTAGCGGACTTCACCGGGGAGCTGTTTTTT.

The chain recombines TRBV25-1 with TRBJ2-2; possible D gene TRBD1, 5 bases. V shed 1 base and J shed 5 bases, with 8 bases lying between them. The CDR3 is made up of 14 amino acids. Germline loops: CDR1 MGHDK, CDR2 SYGVNS. This CDR3 is CASSEFGATGELFF. The DNA of the CDR3 is TGTGCCAGCAGTGAATTTGGGGCAACCGGGGAGCTGTTTTTT.

The V gene is TRBV18, the J gene TRBJ2-7; the D gene is possibly TRBD1 (7 bases). Germline CDR1 reads KGHSH; CDR2 reads LQKENI. Trimming stripped 3 bases from V and 12 bases from J, with 18 bases between. This CDR3 is built from 13 residues. In DNA, the CDR3 is TGTGCCAGCTCACCGGGACCCCAGGGGGGAGCGTACTTC. Translated, it gives CASSPGPQGGAYF. Full variable domain (outside the CDR3, taken from reference TRBV18 and TRBJ2-7): NAGVMQNPRHLVRRRGQEARLRCSPMKGHSHVYWYRQLPEEGLKFMVYLQKENIIDESGMPKERFSAEFPKEGPSILRIQQVVRGDSAAYFCASSPGPQGGAYFGPGTRLTVT.

This clonotype was detected ten times or more. The rearrangement links TRBV20-1 to TRBJ2-7; D might be TRBD2 (6 bases). This CDR3 region has 12 residues. Per germline, CDR1 DFQATT and CDR2 SNEGSKA (reference sequence). V lost 4 bases and J lost 6, with 13 bases in between. The CDR3 is CSATGRAGEQYF. CDR3 in DNA: TGCAGTGCTACGGGGAGAGCGGGCGAGCAGTACTTC.

This chain uses TRBV5-1 with TRBJ2-1, with D perhaps matching TRBD2 (6 bases). Germline CDR1 and CDR2: SGHRS and YFSETQ. The CDR3 has 17 amino acids. V was pared by 2 bases and J by 2 bases, with 17 bases between. The CDR3 nucleotides are TGCGCCAGCAGCTTACTTACTAGCCCCCTGACCTACAATGAGCAGTTCTTC. Translating it yields CASSLLTSPLTYNEQFF.

This clonotype was observed many times. The chain couples TRBV12-3 or TRBV12-4 to TRBJ2-7; the D is unclear. V shed 3 bases and J shed 3 bases, with 3 bases lying between them. The CDR3 is 11 amino acids. For the CDR3, the DNA is TGTGCCAGCAGTTTCTACTACGAGCAGTACTTC. It is translated as CASSFYYEQYF.

This clonotype occurred a few times. J is TRBJ1-3 and V is TRBV6-1; D unclear. Germline lookup yields CDR1 MNHNS and CDR2 SASEGT. The CDR3 is 15 residues long. Trimming cost V 6 bases and J 0 bases, with 12 bases left between them. The CDR3 DNA reads as TGTGCCAGCAGCCAGACCGGCAACTCTGGAAACACCATATATTTT. Translated, it gives CASSQTGNSGNTIYF.

The DNA for the CDR3 is TGCGCCAGCAGCTTGGCAACGGGGGGATCAGATACGCAGTATTTT. Encoded protein: CASSLATGGSDTQYF. The gene calls are TRBV5-1 and TRBJ2-3; TRBD2 aligns across 7 bases. Losses at the gene ends were 0 bases for V and 4 bases for J; bases not matched to a gene: 5. This CDR3 comprises 15 residues. Germline values: CDR1 SGHRS, CDR2 YFSETQ.

This clonotype showed up many times. J is TRBJ1-1 and V is TRBV5-1; D remains unclear. The germline V and J ends were trimmed by 0 bases and 1 base, with 10 bases remaining between them. The CDR3 is 15 residues long. Per the germline V gene, CDR1 is SGHRS and CDR2 is YFSETQ. The CDR3 here is CASSLDGPKNTEAFF. CDR3 DNA: TGCGCCAGCAGCTTGGACGGGCCTAAGAACACTGAAGCTTTCTTT.

This clonotype was detected a few times. The V gene is TRBV7-9, the J gene TRBJ2-7, with 10 positions matching TRBD1. This CDR3 comprises 17 residues. With 4 bases clipped from V and 1 base from J, the junction kept 10 bases outside the gene matches. The germline V gene encodes CDR1 SEHNR and CDR2 FQNEAQ (reference sequence). The CDR3 spells CASSSNSGTGVSYEQYF. For the CDR3, the DNA is TGTGCCAGCAGCTCAAATTCCGGGACAGGGGTTTCCTACGAGCAGTACTTC.

This clonotype was observed many times. This rearrangement joins TRBV7-9 to TRBJ2-7; TRBD1 matches 7 bases. J was trimmed by 0 bases and V by 10 bases; bases with no gene match: 6. Germline lookup yields CDR1 SEHNR and CDR2 FQNEAQ (reference sequence). There are 13 residues in the CDR3. This CDR3 reads CAIRDSNSYEQYF. In DNA form, the CDR3 reads TGTGCCATCAGGGACAGCAACTCCTACGAGCAGTACTTC.

This chain links TRBV7-2 with TRBJ2-7; D is possibly TRBD2 (5 bases). In germline, CDR1 is SGHTA, CDR2 FQGNSA. Trimming took 3 bases from V and 3 from J, leaving 15 bases between them. The CDR3 is 15 amino acids. The CDR3 region has the DNA TGTGCCAGCAGCTTCTCGCGGCTAGCCAACTACGAGCAGTACTTC. This sequence encodes CASSFSRLANYEQYF.

V is TRBV6-4 and J is TRBJ2-2; no definite D call. The V gene's germline CDR1 is MRHNA and CDR2 SNTAGT. The CDR3 is 14 amino acids. Between the trimmed V and J ends, which lost 2 bases and 6 bases, there was a span of 10 bases. CDR3 residues: CASSDGYTSGELFF. CDR3 in DNA: TGTGCCAGCAGTGACGGCTACACTTCCGGGGAGCTGTTTTTT.

This clonotype has just a few counts. CDR3 bases: TGTGCCAGACCTGGACAGGGACCTCGATACGAGCAGTACTTC. This gives the protein CARPGQGPRYEQYF. The chain combines TRBV6-4 with TRBJ2-7; TRBD1 matches 8 bases. V was clipped by 9 bases and J by 4 bases; unmatched bases: 11. The CDR3 extends over 14 amino acids. Germline values: CDR1 MRHNA, CDR2 SNTAGT.

This clonotype was found a few times. The rearrangement joins TRBV10-3 to TRBJ2-3; weak D call: TRBD2 (5 bases). Trimming removed 5 bases at V and 1 base at J, with 22 bases between. CDR3 size: 18 residues. The V gene's germline CDR1 is ENHRY and CDR2 SYGVKD. CDR3 coding DNA: TGTGCCATCAGTCGCTTTGGGGTTCTAGAGAGGGGCACAGATACGCAGTATTTT. This translates into CAISRFGVLERGTDTQYF.